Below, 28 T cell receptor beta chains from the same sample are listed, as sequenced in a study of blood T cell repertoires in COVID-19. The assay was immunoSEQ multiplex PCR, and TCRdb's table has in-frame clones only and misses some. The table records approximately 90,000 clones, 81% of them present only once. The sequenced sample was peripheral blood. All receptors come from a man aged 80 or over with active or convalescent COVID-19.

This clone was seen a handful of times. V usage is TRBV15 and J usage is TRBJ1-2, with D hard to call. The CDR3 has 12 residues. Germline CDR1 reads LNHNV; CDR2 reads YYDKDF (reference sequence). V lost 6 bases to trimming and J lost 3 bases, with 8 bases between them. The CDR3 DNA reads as TGTGCCACCAGTCCGGGATACTATGGCTACACCTTC. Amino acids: CATSPGYYGYTF.

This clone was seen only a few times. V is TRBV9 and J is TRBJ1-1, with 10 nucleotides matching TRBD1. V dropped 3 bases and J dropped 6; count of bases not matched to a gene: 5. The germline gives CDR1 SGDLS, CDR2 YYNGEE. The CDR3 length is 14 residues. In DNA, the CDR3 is TGTGCCAGCAGCGGAGACAGGGGGCGGGCTGAAGCTTTCTTT. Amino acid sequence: CASSGDRGRAEAFF.

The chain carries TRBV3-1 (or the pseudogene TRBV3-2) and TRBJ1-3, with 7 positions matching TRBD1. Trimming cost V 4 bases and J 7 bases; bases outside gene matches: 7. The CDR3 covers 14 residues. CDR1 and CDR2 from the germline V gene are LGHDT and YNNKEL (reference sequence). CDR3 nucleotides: TGTGCCAGCAGCCCACACAGGGGAGGTAACACCATATATTTT. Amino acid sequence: CASSPHRGGNTIYF.

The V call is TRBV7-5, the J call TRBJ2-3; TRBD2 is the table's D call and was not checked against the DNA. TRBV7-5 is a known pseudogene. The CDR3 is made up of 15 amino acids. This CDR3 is CVRSLPGLSTDTQYF. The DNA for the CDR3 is TGTGTCAGAAGCCTACCCGGACTGAGCACAGATACGCAGTATTTT.

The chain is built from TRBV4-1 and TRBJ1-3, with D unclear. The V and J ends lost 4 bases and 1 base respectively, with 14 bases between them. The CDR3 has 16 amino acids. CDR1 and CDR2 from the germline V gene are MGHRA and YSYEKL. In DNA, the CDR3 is TGCGCCAGCAGCCCCGGACTCCAGGCGTCTGGAAACACCATATATTTT. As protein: CASSPGLQASGNTIYF.

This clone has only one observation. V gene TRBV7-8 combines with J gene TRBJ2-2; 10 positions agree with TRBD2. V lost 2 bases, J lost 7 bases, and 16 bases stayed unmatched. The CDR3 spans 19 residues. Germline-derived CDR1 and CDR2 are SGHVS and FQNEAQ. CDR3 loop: CASSLISTGSGGHIGELFF. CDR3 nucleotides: TGTGCCAGCAGCTTAATATCCACGGGTAGCGGGGGGCACATCGGGGAGCTGTTTTTT.

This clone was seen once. For the CDR3, the DNA is TGTGCCAGCAGTTATTCTGGGACTCTCTCCACTAACTATGGCTACACCTTC. Encoded protein: CASSYSGTLSTNYGYTF. The V gene is TRBV7-9, the J gene TRBJ1-2, with a tentative D call TRBD1 (5 bases). The CDR3 contains 17 residues. Deletions cut 6 bases from V and 0 bases from J, with 20 bases between. The germline V gene has CDR1 SEHNR and CDR2 FQNEAQ (reference sequence).

CDR3 nucleotide sequence: TGTGCCAGCAGCGGTGGGGGCTCCGGGGAGCTGTTTTTT. Residues: CASSGGGSGELFF. The chain recombines TRBV9 with TRBJ2-2; perhaps TRBD1 as D (6 bases). The germline gives CDR1 SGDLS, CDR2 YYNGEE. V shed 3 bases and J shed 6 bases, with 9 bases lying between them. This CDR3 contains 13 residues.

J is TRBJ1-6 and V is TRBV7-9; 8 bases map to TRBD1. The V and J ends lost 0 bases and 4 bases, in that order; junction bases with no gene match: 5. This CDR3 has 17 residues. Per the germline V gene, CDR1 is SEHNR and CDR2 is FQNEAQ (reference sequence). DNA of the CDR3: TGTGCCAGCAGCTTAGCGGGGGGACAGGCTTATAATTCACCCCTCCACTTT. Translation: CASSLAGGQAYNSPLHF.

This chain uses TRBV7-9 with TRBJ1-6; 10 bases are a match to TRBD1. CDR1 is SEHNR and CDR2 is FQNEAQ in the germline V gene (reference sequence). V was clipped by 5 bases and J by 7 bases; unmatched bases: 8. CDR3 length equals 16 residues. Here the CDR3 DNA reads TGTGCCAGCAGCCCCTGGGACAGGGGCGGGAATTCACCCCTCCACTTT. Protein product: CASSPWDRGGNSPLHF.

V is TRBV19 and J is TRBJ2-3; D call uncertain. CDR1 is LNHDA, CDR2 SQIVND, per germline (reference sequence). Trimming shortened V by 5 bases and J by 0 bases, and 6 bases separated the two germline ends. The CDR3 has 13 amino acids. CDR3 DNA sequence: TGTGCCAGTAGTCTCCAGAGCACAGATACGCAGTATTTT. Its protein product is CASSLQSTDTQYF.

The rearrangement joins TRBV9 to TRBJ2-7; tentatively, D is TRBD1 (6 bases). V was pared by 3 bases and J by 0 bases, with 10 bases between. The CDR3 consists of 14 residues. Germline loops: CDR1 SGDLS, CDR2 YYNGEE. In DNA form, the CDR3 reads TGTGCCAGCAGCGCCACAGGGAGCTCCTACGAGCAGTACTTC. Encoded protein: CASSATGSSYEQYF.

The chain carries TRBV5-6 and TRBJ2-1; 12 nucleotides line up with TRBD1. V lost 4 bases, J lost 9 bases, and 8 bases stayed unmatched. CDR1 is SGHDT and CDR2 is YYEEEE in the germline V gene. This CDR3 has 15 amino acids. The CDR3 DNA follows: TGTGCCAGCAGCGGAAGGGACAGGGGGCGAGTTGAGCAGTTCTTC. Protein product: CASSGRDRGRVEQFF.

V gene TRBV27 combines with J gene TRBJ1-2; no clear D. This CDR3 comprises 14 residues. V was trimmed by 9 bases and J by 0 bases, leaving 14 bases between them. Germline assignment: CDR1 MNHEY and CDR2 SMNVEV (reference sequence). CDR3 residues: CARAGVFTNYGYTF. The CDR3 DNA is TGTGCCAGGGCTGGTGTGTTCACTAACTATGGCTACACCTTC.

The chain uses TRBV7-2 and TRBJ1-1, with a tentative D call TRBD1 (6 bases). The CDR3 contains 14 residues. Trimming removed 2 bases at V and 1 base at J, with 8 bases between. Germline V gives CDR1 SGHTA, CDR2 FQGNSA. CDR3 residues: CASSLPGANTEAFF. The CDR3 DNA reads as TGTGCCAGCAGCTTACCAGGGGCGAACACTGAAGCTTTCTTT.

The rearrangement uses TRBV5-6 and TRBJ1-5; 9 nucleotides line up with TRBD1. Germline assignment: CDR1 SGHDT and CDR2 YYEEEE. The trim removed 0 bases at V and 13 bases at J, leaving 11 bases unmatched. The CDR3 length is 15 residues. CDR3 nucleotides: TGTGCCAGCAGCTTGGGACCGGGACAGGGAGCCGGACAGCATTTT. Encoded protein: CASSLGPGQGAGQHF.

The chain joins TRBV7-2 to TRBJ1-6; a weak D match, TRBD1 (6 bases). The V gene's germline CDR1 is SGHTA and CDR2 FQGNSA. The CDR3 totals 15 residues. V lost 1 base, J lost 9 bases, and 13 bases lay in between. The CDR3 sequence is CASSLGRAGVSPLHF. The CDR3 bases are TGTGCCAGCAGCTTAGGTCGGGCAGGGGTTTCACCCCTCCACTTT. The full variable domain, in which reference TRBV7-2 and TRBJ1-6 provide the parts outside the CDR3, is GAGVSQSPSNKVTEKGKDVELRCDPISGHTALYWYRQSLGQGLEFLIYFQGNSAPDKSGLPSDRFSAERTGGSVSTLTIQRTQQEDSAVYLCASSLGRAGVSPLHFGNGTRLTVT.

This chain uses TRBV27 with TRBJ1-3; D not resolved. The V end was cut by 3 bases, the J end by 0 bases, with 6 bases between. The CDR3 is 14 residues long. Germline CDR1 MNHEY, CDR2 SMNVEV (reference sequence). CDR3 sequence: CASSLAPSGNTIYF. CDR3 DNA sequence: TGTGCCAGCAGTTTGGCCCCCTCTGGAAACACCATATATTTT.

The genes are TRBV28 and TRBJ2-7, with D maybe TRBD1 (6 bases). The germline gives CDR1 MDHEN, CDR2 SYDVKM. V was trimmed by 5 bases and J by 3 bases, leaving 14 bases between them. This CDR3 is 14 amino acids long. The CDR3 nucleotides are TGTGCCAGCAGTCACCTGGACAGAAACTACGAGCAGTACTTC. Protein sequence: CASSHLDRNYEQYF.

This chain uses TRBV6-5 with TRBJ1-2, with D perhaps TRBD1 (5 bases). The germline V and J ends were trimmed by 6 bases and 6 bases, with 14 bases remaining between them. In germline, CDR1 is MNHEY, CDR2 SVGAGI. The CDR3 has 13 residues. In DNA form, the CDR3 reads TGTGCCAGCAGACGGGCCGGGGGAGATGGCTACACCTTC. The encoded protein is CASRRAGGDGYTF.

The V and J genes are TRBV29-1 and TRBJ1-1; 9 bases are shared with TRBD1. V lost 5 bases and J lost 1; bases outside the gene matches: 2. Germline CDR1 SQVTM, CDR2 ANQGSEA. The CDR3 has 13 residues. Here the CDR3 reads CSVRDRENTEAFF. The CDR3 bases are TGCAGCGTTAGGGACAGGGAGAACACTGAAGCTTTCTTT.

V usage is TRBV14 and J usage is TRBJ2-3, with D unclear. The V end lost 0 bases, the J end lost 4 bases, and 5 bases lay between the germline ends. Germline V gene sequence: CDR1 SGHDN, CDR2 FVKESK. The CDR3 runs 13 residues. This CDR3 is CASSQDLADTQYF. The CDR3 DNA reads TGTGCCAGCAGCCAAGATCTCGCAGATACGCAGTATTTT.

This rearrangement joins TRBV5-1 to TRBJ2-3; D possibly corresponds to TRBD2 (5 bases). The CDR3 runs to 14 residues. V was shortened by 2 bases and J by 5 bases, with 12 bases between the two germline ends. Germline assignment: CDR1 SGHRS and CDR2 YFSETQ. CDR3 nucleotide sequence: TGCGCCAGCAGCTTCGGGTCGGCGGGAGATACGCAGTATTTT. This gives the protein CASSFGSAGDTQYF.

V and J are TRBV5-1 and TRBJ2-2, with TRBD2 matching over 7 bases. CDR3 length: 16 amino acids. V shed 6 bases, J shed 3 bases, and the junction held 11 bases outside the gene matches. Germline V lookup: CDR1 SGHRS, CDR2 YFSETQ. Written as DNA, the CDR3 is TGCGCCAGCACCGAATTTCGGGACTACGACACCGGGGAGCTGTTTTTT. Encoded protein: CASTEFRDYDTGELFF.

CDR3 in amino acids: CASSQAGTGASGANVLTF. CDR3 sequence (DNA): TGCGCCAGCAGCCAGGCCGGGACAGGGGCTTCGGGGGCCAACGTCCTGACTTTC. This rearrangement joins TRBV4-3 to TRBJ2-6, with 10 bases that match TRBD1. This CDR3 spans 18 amino acids. V was pared by 3 bases and J by 4 bases, with 9 bases of the junction left unmatched. Looked up from germline, CDR1 is LGHNA and CDR2 is YSLEER.

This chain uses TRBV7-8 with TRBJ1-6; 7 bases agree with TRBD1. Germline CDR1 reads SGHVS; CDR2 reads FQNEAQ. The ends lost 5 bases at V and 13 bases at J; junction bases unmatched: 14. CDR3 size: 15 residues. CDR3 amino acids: CASSLIEGGGSPLHF. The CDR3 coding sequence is TGTGCCAGCAGCCTCATCGAAGGGGGCGGGTCTCCCCTCCACTTT.

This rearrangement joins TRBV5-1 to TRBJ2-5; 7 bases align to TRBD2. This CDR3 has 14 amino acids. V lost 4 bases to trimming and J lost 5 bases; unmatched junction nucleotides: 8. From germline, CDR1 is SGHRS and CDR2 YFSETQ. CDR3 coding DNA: TGCGCCAGCAGCGCAAGCGGGGCTGGGGAGACCCAGTACTTC. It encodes CASSASGAGETQYF.

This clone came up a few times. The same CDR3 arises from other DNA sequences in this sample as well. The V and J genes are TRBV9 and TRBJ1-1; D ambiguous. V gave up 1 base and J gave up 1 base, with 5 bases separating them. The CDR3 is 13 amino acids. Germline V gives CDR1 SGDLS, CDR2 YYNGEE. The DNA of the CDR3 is TGTGCCAGCAGCGTATCAGGGAACACTGAAGCTTTCTTT. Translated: CASSVSGNTEAFF.